The 12 T cell receptor beta chains in this list originate from one sample, sequenced in a study of naive and memory T cell subsets. Two oligonucleotides, mixed equimolar, formed the beta constant-region primer covering TRBC1 and TRBC2. Ligated cDNA was amplified by four rounds of PCR with nested alpha and beta constant-region primers and SP2. TCRdb redid the calling of the UMI-ligation and nested PCR reads with MiXCR, one entry per CDR3 protein. The table records more than 100,000 distinct CDR3 sequences, 36% of them present only once. Sequenced material: central memory CD4+ T cells from blood. The receptors come from a human donor in good health.

The chain carries TRBV7-8 and TRBJ2-1; D remains ambiguous. The CDR3 sequence is 12 residues long. The germline gives CDR1 SGHVS, CDR2 FQNEAQ. The ends were cut back, 2 bases at V and 7 bases at J, with 6 bases in the middle. The CDR3 reads CASSLNSNEQFF. The CDR3 DNA follows: TGTGCCAGCAGCTTAAACTCTAATGAGCAGTTCTTC.

The V call is TRBV5-1, the J call TRBJ2-3; D ambiguous. Germline assignment: CDR1 SGHRS and CDR2 YFSETQ. The V end was cut by 0 bases, the J end by 2 bases, with 16 bases between. This CDR3 has 17 residues. Here the CDR3 DNA reads TGCGCCAGCAGCTTGGCCTTGTTTGGCGGTTCCACAGATACGCAGTATTTT. Its protein is CASSLALFGGSTDTQYF.

This clonotype was observed a few times. This sequence joins TRBV11-2 and TRBJ2-7; 7 bases align to TRBD1. Germline CDR1 is SGHAT and CDR2 is FQNNGV. CDR3 length: 16 amino acids. Losses at the gene ends were 5 bases for V and 4 bases for J; bases not matched to a gene: 14. The CDR3 reads CASSIFRGTAVYEQYF. The CDR3 DNA follows: TGTGCCAGCAGCATTTTTAGGGGGACAGCCGTTTACGAGCAGTACTTC.

The chain uses TRBV10-3 and TRBJ1-2, with D uncertain. Between the trimmed V and J ends, which lost 10 bases and 8 bases, there was a span of 14 bases. Germline values: CDR1 ENHRY, CDR2 SYGVKD. The CDR3 spans 11 residues. CDR3 nucleotides: TGTGCCACCACAAACTTGGGGGGCTACACCTTC. Its protein product is CATTNLGGYTF.

The rearrangement links TRBV19 to TRBJ1-5; D perhaps matches TRBD1 (6 bases). CDR1 and CDR2 (germline): LNHDA, SQIVND (reference sequence). There are 18 residues in the CDR3. The V end was cut by 4 bases, the J end by 0 bases, with 19 bases between. The CDR3 nucleotides are TGTGCCAGTAGTAGGACAGCTCCGACCCGCTATAGCAATCAGCCCCAGCATTTT. Residues: CASSRTAPTRYSNQPQHF. The whole variable domain, remainder taken from reference TRBV19 and TRBJ1-5, is DGGITQSPKYLFRKEGQNVTLSCEQNLNHDAMYWYRQDPGQGLRLIYYSQIVNDFQKGDIAEGYSVSREKKESFPLTVTSAQKNPTAFYLCASSRTAPTRYSNQPQHFGDGTRLSIL.

This clonotype was observed a few times. V and J are TRBV12-3 or TRBV12-4 and TRBJ2-2; 12 bases match TRBD2. V gave up 4 bases and J gave up 0 bases; unmatched junction bases: 0. CDR3 length: 16 residues. CDR3 in DNA: TGTGCCAGCAGTTGGACTAGCGGGACGAACACCGGGGAGCTGTTTTTT. This translates into CASSWTSGTNTGELFF.

V and J are TRBV2 and TRBJ2-2, with D possibly matching TRBD2 (5 bases). Germline CDR1 and CDR2: SNHLY and FYNNEI. The length of the CDR3 is 15 residues. V shed 9 bases and J shed 3 bases, with 17 bases lying between them. The CDR3 coding sequence is TGTGCCAGGACGGATGAGGGATTGGACACCGGGGAGCTGTTTTTT. Translating it yields CARTDEGLDTGELFF.

This clonotype has just a few counts. The gene calls are TRBV28 and TRBJ1-6; TRBD1 aligns across 7 bases. CDR1 is MDHEN and CDR2 is SYDVKM in the germline V gene. V shed 5 bases and J 9 bases; nucleotides not matched to a gene: 7. The CDR3 loop spans 14 amino acids. In DNA form, the CDR3 reads TGTGCCAGCAGTGAGGACAGGATCGGTTCACCCCTCCACTTT. It is translated as CASSEDRIGSPLHF.

The rearrangement links TRBV28 to TRBJ2-1; 9 bases agree with TRBD2. The CDR3 is 15 residues long. J lost 8 bases, V lost 6 bases, and 11 bases had no gene match. CDR1 and CDR2 (germline): MDHEN, SYDVKM. CDR3 in amino acids: CASRPGGLAFHEQFF. The CDR3 region has the DNA TGTGCCAGCAGACCGGGGGGACTAGCTTTCCATGAGCAGTTCTTC.

The gene calls are TRBV5-1 and TRBJ2-7; no firm D call. Germline V gives CDR1 SGHRS, CDR2 YFSETQ. V shed 2 bases and J shed 4 bases, with 10 bases lying between them. CDR3 length: 13 amino acids. CDR3 residues: CASSFSTSYEQYF. CDR3 sequence (DNA): TGCGCCAGCAGCTTTTCCACGAGTTACGAGCAGTACTTC.

The V gene is TRBV3-1, the J gene TRBJ2-3, with D unclear. This CDR3 has 14 residues. The V end was cut by 4 bases, the J end by 2 bases, with 10 bases between. Germline V gene sequence: CDR1 LGHDT, CDR2 YNNKEL (reference sequence). CDR3 nucleotide sequence: TGTGCCAGCAGCCGAGGAATGTTCACAGATACGCAGTATTTT. Residues: CASSRGMFTDTQYF.

The chain recombines TRBV7-9 with TRBJ1-1; 9 positions agree with TRBD1. The CDR3 runs 14 residues. V shed 5 bases, J shed 4 bases, and the junction held 5 bases outside the gene matches. Germline V gene sequence: CDR1 SEHNR, CDR2 FQNEAQ (reference sequence). The CDR3 is CASSPDRGFTEAFF. CDR3 nucleotide sequence: TGTGCCAGCAGCCCGGACAGGGGTTTCACTGAAGCTTTCTTT.